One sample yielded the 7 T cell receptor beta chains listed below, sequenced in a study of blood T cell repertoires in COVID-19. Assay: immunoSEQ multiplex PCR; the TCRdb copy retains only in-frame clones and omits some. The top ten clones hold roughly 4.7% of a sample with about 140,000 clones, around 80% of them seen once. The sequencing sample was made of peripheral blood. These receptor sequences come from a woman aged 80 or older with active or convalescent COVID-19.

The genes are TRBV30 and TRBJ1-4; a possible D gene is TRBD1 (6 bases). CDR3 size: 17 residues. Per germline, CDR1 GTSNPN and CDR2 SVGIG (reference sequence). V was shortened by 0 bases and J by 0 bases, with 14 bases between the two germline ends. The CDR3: CAWSVLQGYATNEKLFF. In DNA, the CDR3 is TGTGCCTGGAGTGTACTGCAGGGGTATGCAACTAATGAAAAACTGTTTTTT.

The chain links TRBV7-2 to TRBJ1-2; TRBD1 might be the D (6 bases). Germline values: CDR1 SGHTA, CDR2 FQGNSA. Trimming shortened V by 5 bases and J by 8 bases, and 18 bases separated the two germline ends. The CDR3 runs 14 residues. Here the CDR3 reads CASSPTPGAVGYTF. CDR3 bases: TGTGCCAGCAGCCCAACCCCAGGGGCGGTGGGCTACACCTTC.

The CDR3 sequence: CASSRDRGWTEAFF. The CDR3 DNA is TGTGCCAGCAGCCGTGACAGGGGATGGACTGAAGCTTTCTTT. V gene TRBV5-8 combines with J gene TRBJ1-1, with TRBD1 identical over 8 bases. CDR1 is SGHTS and CDR2 is YDEGEE in the germline V gene. This CDR3 is built from 14 residues. V lost 4 bases to trimming and J lost 5 bases; unmatched junction nucleotides: 7.

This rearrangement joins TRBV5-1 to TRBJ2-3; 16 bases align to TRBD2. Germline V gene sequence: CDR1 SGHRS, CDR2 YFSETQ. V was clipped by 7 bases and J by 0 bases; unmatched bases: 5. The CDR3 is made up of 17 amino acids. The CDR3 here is CASAGTSGGVSTDTQYF. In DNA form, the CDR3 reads TGCGCCAGCGCCGGGACTAGCGGGGGGGTTAGCACAGATACGCAGTATTTT.

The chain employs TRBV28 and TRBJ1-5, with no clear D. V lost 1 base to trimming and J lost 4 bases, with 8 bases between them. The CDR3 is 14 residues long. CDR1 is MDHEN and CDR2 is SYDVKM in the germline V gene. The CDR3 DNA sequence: TGTGCCAGCAGTTTATTTTTCGGGAATCAGCCCCAGCATTTT. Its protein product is CASSLFFGNQPQHF.

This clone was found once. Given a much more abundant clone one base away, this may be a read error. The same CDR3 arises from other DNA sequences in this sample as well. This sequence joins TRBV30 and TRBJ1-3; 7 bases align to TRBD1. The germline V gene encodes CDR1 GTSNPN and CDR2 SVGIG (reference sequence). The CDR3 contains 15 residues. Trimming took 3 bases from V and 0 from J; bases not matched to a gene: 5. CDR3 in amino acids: CAWSRDSGSGNTIYF. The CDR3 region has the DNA TGTGCCTGGAGCCGGGACAGCGGCTCTGGAAACACCATATATTTT.

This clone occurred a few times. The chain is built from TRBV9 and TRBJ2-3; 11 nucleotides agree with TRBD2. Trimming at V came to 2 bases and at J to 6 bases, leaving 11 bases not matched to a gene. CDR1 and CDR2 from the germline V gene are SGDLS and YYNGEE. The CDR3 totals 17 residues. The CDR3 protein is CASSVAGTSGLMDTQYF. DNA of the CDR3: TGTGCCAGCAGCGTTGCAGGGACTAGCGGTCTGATGGATACGCAGTATTTT.